Following are 18 T cell receptor beta chains from one sample sequenced in a study of cytotoxic CD8 clonotypes in ibrutinib-treated CLL. The protocol was immunoSEQ multiplex PCR, while the TCRdb copy is restricted to in-frame clones and leaves out a portion. Altogether 130,000 or so clones are present, 79% being singletons, with the ten largest covering 10% to 15%. The source material was PBMCs, sampled after 12 months of ibrutinib treatment. All receptors come from a human donor with chronic lymphocytic leukemia.

This clone was counted once. The chain couples TRBV4-3 to TRBJ2-1, with 11 bases fitting TRBD2. This CDR3 comprises 18 residues. V gave up 0 bases and J gave up 6 bases; unmatched junction bases: 10. The V gene's germline CDR1 is LGHNA and CDR2 YSLEER. The DNA of the CDR3 is TGCGCCAGCAGCCAAGATAGCCTAGCGGGAGGAGGGACCAATGAGCAGTTCTTC. This encodes CASSQDSLAGGGTNEQFF.

The rearrangement uses TRBV29-1 and TRBJ2-1; unclear D gene. This CDR3 spans 12 amino acids. V lost 2 bases and J 5 bases, leaving 7 bases between the germline ends. Germline CDR1 and CDR2: SQVTM and ANQGSEA. For the CDR3, the DNA is TGCAGCGTTGAATACAGCAACAATGAGCAGTTCTTC. Translated, it gives CSVEYSNNEQFF.

The rearrangement uses TRBV7-6 and TRBJ2-5, with 13 bases that match TRBD2. The CDR3 is 18 amino acids. V was pared by 2 bases and J by 0 bases, with 6 bases of the junction left unmatched. CDR1 and CDR2 from the germline V gene are SGHVS and FNYEAQ. The CDR3 loop is CASSLKGGLAGHQETQYF. The CDR3 nucleotides are TGTGCCAGCAGCTTAAAGGGGGGACTAGCGGGACACCAAGAGACCCAGTACTTC. Complete variable domain (other parts from reference TRBV7-6 and TRBJ2-5): GAGVSQSPRYKVTKRGQDVALRCDPISGHVSLYWYRQALGQGPEFLTYFNYEAQQDKSGLPNDRFSAERPEGSISTLTIQRTEQRDSAMYRCASSLKGGLAGHQETQYFGPGTRLLVL.

CDR3: CASSYGVDTQYF. DNA of the CDR3: TGTGCCAGCAGTTACGGGGTAGATACGCAGTATTTT. The chain combines TRBV6-6 with TRBJ2-3; D call uncertain. Germline CDR1 reads MNHNY; CDR2 reads SVGAGI (reference sequence). This CDR3 has 12 residues. Trimming shortened V by 2 bases and J by 5 bases, and 5 bases separated the two germline ends.

The chain is built from TRBV2 and TRBJ1-5; perhaps TRBD1 as D (5 bases). Trimming took 8 bases from V and 1 from J, leaving 6 bases between them. The CDR3 runs to 12 residues. Germline loops: CDR1 SNHLY, CDR2 FYNNEI. DNA for the CDR3: TGTGCCAGCCGGGACAGCAATCAGCCCCAGCATTTT. The encoded protein is CASRDSNQPQHF.

This chain joins TRBV4-3 and TRBJ2-3; TRBD2 aligns across 10 bases. Germline loops: CDR1 LGHNA, CDR2 YSLEER. CDR3 length equals 18 residues. Trimming at V came to 1 base and at J to 0 bases, leaving 7 bases not matched to a gene. The CDR3 nucleotides read TGCGCCAGCAGCCAAGCTAGCGGGAGAGGCGCTAGCACAGATACGCAGTATTTT. It codes for CASSQASGRGASTDTQYF.

This clone was recorded a few times. The chain recombines TRBV6-5 with TRBJ1-2, with 12 bases fitting TRBD1. From germline, CDR1 is MNHEY and CDR2 SVGAGI. The length of the CDR3 is 14 residues. The ends lost 6 bases at V and 8 bases at J; junction bases unmatched: 7. The CDR3 sequence: CASSRGTGGQGYTF. For the CDR3, the DNA is TGTGCCAGCAGCCGGGGGACAGGGGGCCAAGGCTACACCTTC.

This chain uses TRBV27 with TRBJ2-3, with D perhaps given as TRBD1 or TRBD2 (5 bases each). In germline, CDR1 is MNHEY, CDR2 SMNVEV (reference sequence). The CDR3 extends over 14 amino acids. Deletions cut 9 bases from V and 6 bases from J, with 19 bases between. The CDR3 DNA is TGTGCCAGTAATCCGGGACCCCTCCGGGATACGCAGTATTTT. It yields the protein CASNPGPLRDTQYF.

The chain carries TRBV5-8 and TRBJ2-7; D ambiguous. Trimming pared 3 bases from V and 0 bases from J, leaving 4 bases between. The CDR3 runs 12 residues. Germline loops: CDR1 SGHTS, CDR2 YDEGEE. The CDR3 protein is CASSSSSYEQYF. The CDR3 nucleotides are TGTGCCAGCAGCTCCAGCTCCTACGAGCAGTACTTC.

The rearrangement joins TRBV3-2 to TRBJ1-1. TRBV3-2 has pseudogene status. CDR3 length: 9 residues. The CDR3 protein is CAESFEAFF. In DNA, the CDR3 is TGTGCCGAAAGCTTCGAAGCTTTCTTT.

This clone has just one count. The rearrangement uses TRBV11-2 and TRBJ2-7; the D is unclear. CDR3 length equals 12 residues. Per the germline V gene, CDR1 is SGHAT and CDR2 is FQNNGV. V was clipped by 5 bases and J by 5 bases, with 10 bases between them. The CDR3 loop reads CASSGGANEQYF. The CDR3 coding sequence is TGTGCCAGCAGCGGTGGAGCTAACGAGCAGTACTTC.

Only a few counts were recorded for this clone. The rearrangement links TRBV9 to TRBJ2-1; 10 bases match TRBD2. The V gene's germline CDR1 is SGDLS and CDR2 YYNGEE. Germline trimming cut 3 bases from V and 4 bases from J; bases unmatched to any gene: 4. CDR3 length: 15 residues. The CDR3 coding sequence is TGTGCCAGCAGCGCTGGACTAGCGGATTACAATGAGCAGTTCTTC. Its translation is CASSAGLADYNEQFF. The variable domain in full, with the rest retrieved from reference TRBV9 and TRBJ2-1, is DSGVTQTPKHLITATGQRVTLRCSPRSGDLSVYWYQQSLDQGLQFLIQYYNGEERAKGNILERFSAQQFPDLHSELNLSSLELGDSALYFCASSAGLADYNEQFFGPGTRLTVL.

The table lists this clone with a few counts. The V and J genes are TRBV7-3 and TRBJ1-1; the D gene is possibly TRBD1 (5 bases). CDR1 and CDR2 (germline): SGHTA, FQGTGA. CDR3 length: 15 amino acids. V was shortened by 2 bases and J by 0 bases, with 10 bases between the two germline ends. CDR3 loop: CASSLFTGVNTEAFF. The CDR3 nucleotides are TGTGCCAGCAGCTTATTTACAGGAGTGAACACTGAAGCTTTCTTT.

The chain combines TRBV7-9 with TRBJ2-3; the match to TRBD2 covers 13 bases. Germline V CDR1 and CDR2: SEHNR, FQNEAQ (reference sequence). V lost 5 bases to trimming and J lost 6 bases; unmatched junction nucleotides: 11. The CDR3 is 17 residues long. CDR3 region: CASSAWTSGRSSDTQYF. For the CDR3, the DNA is TGTGCCAGCAGCGCTTGGACTAGCGGGAGATCGTCTGATACGCAGTATTTT.

The chain employs TRBV7-6 and TRBJ1-2, with D possibly being TRBD1 (5 bases). From germline, CDR1 is SGHVS and CDR2 FNYEAQ. V dropped 0 bases and J dropped 4 bases, with 30 bases sitting between them. This CDR3 region has 21 residues. The CDR3 sequence: CASSLAGHTSGVLIRGYGYTF. The CDR3 DNA reads as TGTGCCAGCAGCTTAGCAGGTCACACGTCGGGGGTGTTAATTCGGGGCTATGGCTACACCTTC.

CDR3 protein: CASSPVSGRAYNEQFF. The DNA of the CDR3 is TGTGCCAGCAGCCCCGTTAGCGGGAGGGCCTACAATGAGCAGTTCTTC. The rearrangement joins TRBV7-2 to TRBJ2-1, with TRBD2 identical over 11 bases. This CDR3 spans 16 amino acids. The J segment lost 2 bases and the V segment lost 5 bases, leaving 5 bases of the junction unmatched. CDR1 and CDR2 from the germline V gene are SGHTA and FQGNSA.

V gene TRBV27 combines with J gene TRBJ2-1; TRBD2 matches 9 bases. The junction had 9 bases not matched to a gene; V was cut back by 2 bases and J by 4 bases. This CDR3 has 17 residues. CDR1 is MNHEY and CDR2 is SMNVEV in the germline V gene (reference sequence). In nucleotides, the CDR3 is TGTGCCAGCAGTTTAATGGTAGCGGGAGTGGGGTACAATGAGCAGTTCTTC. Protein: CASSLMVAGVGYNEQFF.

This clone was seen a handful of times. This chain connects TRBV7-2 to TRBJ2-2; 9 bases line up with TRBD1. V shed 5 bases and J 0 bases; nucleotides not matched to a gene: 4. Germline values: CDR1 SGHTA, CDR2 FQGNSA. The CDR3 has 16 amino acids. The CDR3 bases are TGTGCCAGCAGCAAGACAGGGGGTGCGAACACCGGGGAGCTGTTTTTT. Protein product: CASSKTGGANTGELFF.